The TCR beta chain under discussion was sequenced for a study of technical replicates of blood from a few donors. V was pared by 3 bases and J by 9 bases, with 16 bases between. The CDR3 spans 13 residues. From germline, CDR1 is SGHNT and CDR2 YYREEE (reference sequence). Clones were sequenced by immunoSEQ multiplex PCR, and TCRdb holds only the in-frame ones, with some missing. This sample has 55,000 to 75,000 clones, with roughly 92% found just once. The sample comprised PBMCs. This sequence joins TRBV5-4 and TRBJ2-7; TRBD1 might be the D (6 bases). This clonotype was sampled from a human donor in good health. Some clones in this sample may be carry-over from other donors' samples. CDR3 residues: CASSSLSQGAQYF. The CDR3 DNA is TGTGCCAGCAGCTCGCTGTCACAGGGAGCGCAGTACTTC.